This T cell receptor beta chain was obtained from a study of blood T cell repertoires in COVID-19. Study-wide background: Material from acute and convalescent COVID-19 was sourced from the United States, Italy and Spain. T cells, B-cell-depleted T cells, or PBMCs provided the cDNA or gDNA that served as material.

Germline V lookup: CDR1 SGHRS, CDR2 YFSETQ. This CDR3 spans 15 amino acids. V gave up 5 bases and J gave up 1 base, with 14 bases separating them. In the authors' methods: By means of reference gene primer amplification, nucleated cell counts were estimated. Data came from immunoSEQ multiplex PCR; TCRdb stores just in-frame clones and leaves some out. V, J and clone size were drawn from that table, and D and trimming were deduced from the DNA. The sample includes 300,000 to 450,000 clones, 75% to 90% of them seen just once. Cohort placement rested on clinical history that participants reported themselves.

The clonotype comes from a man aged 18 to 35 who had recovered from COVID-19. The specimen was PBMCs or T cells enriched from blood (not recorded which). V gene TRBV5-1 combines with J gene TRBJ2-3, with D unclear. This CDR3 reads CASRLMVGGTDTQYF. CDR3 bases: TGCGCCAGCAGGTTGATGGTGGGCGGCACAGATACGCAGTATTTT.